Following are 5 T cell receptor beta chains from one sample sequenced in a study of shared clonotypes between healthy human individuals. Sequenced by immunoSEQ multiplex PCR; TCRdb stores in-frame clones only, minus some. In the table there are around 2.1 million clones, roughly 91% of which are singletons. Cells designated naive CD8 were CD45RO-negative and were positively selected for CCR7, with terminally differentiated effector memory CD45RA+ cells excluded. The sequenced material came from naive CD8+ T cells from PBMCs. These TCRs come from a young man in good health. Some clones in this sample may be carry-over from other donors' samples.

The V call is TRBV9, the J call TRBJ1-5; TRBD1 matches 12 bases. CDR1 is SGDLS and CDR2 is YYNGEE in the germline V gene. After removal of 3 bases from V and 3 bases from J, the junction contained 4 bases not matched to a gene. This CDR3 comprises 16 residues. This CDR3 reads CASSAGTGGANQPQHF. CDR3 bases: TGTGCCAGCAGCGCTGGGACAGGGGGCGCCAATCAGCCCCAGCATTTT.

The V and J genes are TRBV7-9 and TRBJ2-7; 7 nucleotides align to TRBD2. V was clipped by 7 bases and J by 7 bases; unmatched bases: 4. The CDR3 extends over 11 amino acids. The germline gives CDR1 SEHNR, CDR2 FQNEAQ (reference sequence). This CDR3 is CASNAGGEQYF. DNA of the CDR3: TGTGCCAGCAACGCCGGGGGGGAGCAGTACTTC.

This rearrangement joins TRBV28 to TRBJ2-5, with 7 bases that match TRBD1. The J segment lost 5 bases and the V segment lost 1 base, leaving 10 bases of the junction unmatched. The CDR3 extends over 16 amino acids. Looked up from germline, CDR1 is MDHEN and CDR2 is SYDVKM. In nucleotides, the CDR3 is TGTGCCAGCAGTTTATCAAGCGAGGGGGCTGGGGAGACCCAGTACTTC. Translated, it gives CASSLSSEGAGETQYF.

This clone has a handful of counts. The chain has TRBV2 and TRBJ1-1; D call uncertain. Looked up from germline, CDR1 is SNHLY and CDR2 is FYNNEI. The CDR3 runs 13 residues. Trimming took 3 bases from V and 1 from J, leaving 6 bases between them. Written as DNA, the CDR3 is TGTGCCAGCAGTGAGCGCCCGAACACTGAAGCTTTCTTT. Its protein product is CASSERPNTEAFF.

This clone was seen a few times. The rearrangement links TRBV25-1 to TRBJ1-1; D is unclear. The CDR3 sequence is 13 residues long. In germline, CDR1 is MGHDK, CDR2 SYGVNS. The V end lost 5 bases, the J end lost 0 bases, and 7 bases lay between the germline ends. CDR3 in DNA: TGTGCCAGCAGTATCGGGATGAACACTGAAGCTTTCTTT. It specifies CASSIGMNTEAFF.